A selection of T cell receptor beta chains follows, all from one sample in a study of shared clonotypes between healthy human individuals. Sequencing was performed with immunoSEQ multiplex PCR; in TCRdb, only in-frame clones are kept and a portion is missing. The sample includes some 690,000 clones, around 91% of them seen just once. Source material: memory CD8+ T cells from PBMCs. These TCRs come from a man aged 18 to 35 in good health. Some clones in this sample may be carry-over from other donors' samples. Each CDR3 is given with its conserved first and last residue. D genes are given only for firm matches. A clone size is listed for some rows: how often the clone was seen (once, few, many), or a class if it is expanded.

>NA|NA|TRBJ2-1|TRBV27
CASSLSGYYNEQFF
TGTGCCAGCAGTTTATCGGGCTACTACAATGAGCAGTTCTTC
>NA|TRBD2|TRBJ2-3|TRBV25-1
CASSPSVGSGGRTQYF
TGTGCCAGCAGCCCCTCGGTAGGTAGCGGGGGTAGAACGCAGTATTTT
>NA|TRBD1|TRBJ1-1|TRBV4-2
CASSQTNRGGTEAFF
TGTGCCAGCAGCCAAACCAACAGGGGGGGCACTGAAGCTTTCTTT
>NA|NA|TRBJ2-1|TRBV14
CASSQPTNNDHSSYNEQFF
TGTGCCAGCAGCCAACCCACCAACAACGACCACAGCTCCTACAATGAGCAGTTCTTC
>once|NA|TRBJ1-5|TRBV6-1
CASSEREGVTNQPQHF
TGTGCCAGCAGTGAGCGGGAGGGGGTCACCAATCAGCCCCAGCATTTT
>NA|TRBD2|TRBJ2-7|TRBV7-9
CASSPNVAGRYEQYF
TGTGCCAGCAGCCCAAACGTAGCGGGCAGGTACGAGCAGTACTTC
>NA|NA|TRBJ2-7|TRBV20-1
CSAATPGGQYF
TGCAGTGCCGCAACCCCCGGGGGGCAGTACTTC
>NA|NA|TRBJ2-1|TRBV30
CAWERNNEQFF
TGTGCCTGGGAGCGGAACAATGAGCAGTTCTTC
>NA|TRBD2|TRBJ2-5|TRBV7-2
CASSWRLASQETQYF
TGTGCCAGCAGCTGGAGACTAGCAAGCCAAGAGACCCAGTACTTC
>NA|TRBD2|TRBJ2-3|TRBV14
CASSRRLAGVLTDTQYF
TGTGCCAGCAGCCGCCGACTAGCGGGAGTTCTCACAGATACGCAGTATTTT
>NA|NA|TRBJ2-5|TRBV4-1
CASRVVSDQETQYF
TGCGCCAGCAGGGTCGTATCCGACCAAGAGACCCAGTACTTC
>NA|TRBD1|TRBJ1-1|TRBV7-9
CASSLVHQDRAFF
TGTGCCAGCAGCTTAGTCCACCAGGACAGGGCTTTCTTT
>few|NA|TRBJ2-5|TRBV6-5
CASSYSSDGETQYF
TGTGCCAGCAGTTACTCTTCCGACGGAGAGACCCAGTACTTC
>NA|NA|TRBJ2-5|TRBV6-5
CASSYGSQETQYF
TGTGCCAGCAGTTACGGAAGCCAAGAGACCCAGTACTTC
>few|TRBD2|TRBJ2-1|TRBV7-2
CASSTTSGSFYEQFF
TGTGCCAGCAGCACCACTAGCGGGAGTTTTTATGAGCAGTTCTTC
>few|TRBD1|TRBJ1-1|TRBV27
CASSKQGTEAFF
TGTGCCAGCAGCAAACAGGGGACTGAAGCTTTCTTT
>NA|TRBD1|TRBJ2-5|TRBV5-6
CASTWGTGAFSETQYF
TGTGCCAGCACTTGGGGAACAGGGGCGTTTTCAGAGACCCAGTACTTC
>NA|NA|TRBJ1-5|TRBV27
CASSLYAPPRLGNQPQHF
TGTGCCAGCAGTTTATATGCCCCCCCGAGATTGGGCAATCAGCCCCAGCATTTT
>NA|NA|TRBJ1-2|TRBV19
CASSLGSLYYGYTF
TGTGCCAGTAGTTTGGGGTCTCTTTACTATGGCTACACCTTC